The 18 T cell receptor beta chains below come from one sample, sequenced in a study of OX40 agonist ivuxolimab in advanced cancers. The library relied on the immunoSEQ multiplex PCR assay. In its TCRdb copy, this immuneACCESS table keeps in-frame sequences only and misses some clones. Where compared with another copy, unresolved V genes explain less than half of these, and the others have no known cause. Present in this sample are several thousand clones, 80% to 85% of which were seen just once. Together, the top ten hold around 67% of the sample. This specimen consisted of CD4+ or CD8+ T cells sorted from blood, obtained in a trial of the OX40 agonist ivuxolimab. Receptors were obtained from an adult with an advanced solid tumor such as melanoma, head and neck, liver or kidney cancer.

V gene TRBV28 combines with J gene TRBJ2-7, with 9 bases identical to TRBD2. The V and J ends lost 7 bases and 4 bases, in that order; junction bases with no gene match: 11. The CDR3 loop spans 15 amino acids. Germline V gene data show CDR1 as MDHEN and CDR2 as SYDVKM. CDR3 in amino acids: CASTEVRGGPYEQYF. As DNA, the CDR3 is TGTGCCAGCACGGAGGTGCGGGGGGGCCCGTACGAGCAGTACTTC.

This clone was counted between two and nine times. The chain employs TRBV30 and TRBJ1-6; D may be TRBD1 (5 bases). The CDR3 runs 14 residues. Germline V gene lookup returns CDR1 GTSNPN and CDR2 SVGIG (reference sequence). Trimming left V 2 bases short and J 14 bases short, with 19 bases between. The CDR3, as DNA: TGTGCCTGGAGTTTAGAACAGGACGTAAAGGCCCTCCACTTT. It yields the protein CAWSLEQDVKALHF.

The rearrangement joins TRBV7-3 to TRBJ2-7, with D perhaps TRBD1 (6 bases). Trimming pared 0 bases from V and 4 bases from J, leaving 10 bases between. The germline CDR1 and CDR2 sequences are SGHTA and FQGTGA. The CDR3 runs to 14 residues. The CDR3 DNA sequence: TGTGCCAGCAGCTTAACCTCAGGGGCTTACGAGCAGTACTTC. It codes for CASSLTSGAYEQYF.

The chain employs TRBV4-2 and TRBJ1-5; 7 nucleotides align to TRBD1. CDR3 length: 15 residues. Germline lookup yields CDR1 LGHNA and CDR2 YNFKEQ. J was trimmed by 6 bases and V by 1 base; bases with no gene match: 6. The CDR3 spells CASSQGQGDSQPQHF. The CDR3 DNA reads as TGTGCCAGCAGCCAAGGACAGGGAGATAGTCAGCCCCAGCATTTT.

The chain uses TRBV21-1 and TRBJ1-5; the DNA was not compared with TRBD1, the D call given in the table. TRBV21-1 counts as a pseudogene. The length of the CDR3 is 18 residues. DNA for the CDR3: TGTGCCAGCAGCTCTCGGGACAGCCCTAGTTTTAGCAATCAGCCCCAGCATTTT. Its protein product is CASSSRDSPSFSNQPQHF.

V is TRBV28 and J is TRBJ2-7, with D unclear. The CDR3 totals 13 residues. CDR1 and CDR2 (germline): MDHEN, SYDVKM. Trimming removed 6 bases at V and 0 bases at J, with 9 bases between. CDR3: CASRPGYSYEQYF. CDR3 in DNA: TGTGCCAGCAGGCCCGGTTACTCCTACGAGCAGTACTTC.

The CDR3 DNA reads TGTGCCAGCAGTTGGAGGCGGGCAGATACGCAGTATTTT. It codes for CASSWRRADTQYF. V gene TRBV27 combines with J gene TRBJ2-3; D is perhaps TRBD2 (5 bases). The CDR3 contains 13 residues. With 4 bases removed from V and 4 bases from J, the gap between germline ends came to 9 bases. The germline V gene encodes CDR1 MNHEY and CDR2 SMNVEV (reference sequence).

This clone was seen just once. V gene TRBV10-3 combines with J gene TRBJ1-1; D uncertain. Germline V CDR1 and CDR2: ENHRY, SYGVKD. Trimming stripped 0 bases from V and 0 bases from J, with 11 bases between. The CDR3 spans 16 residues. In nucleotides, the CDR3 is TGTGCCATCAGTGAGTCGATGGTGAGACTGAACACTGAAGCTTTCTTT. Residues: CAISESMVRLNTEAFF.

This rearrangement joins TRBV5-5 to TRBJ1-2; D may be TRBD1 (6 bases). Trimming removed 9 bases at V and 4 bases at J, with 19 bases between. The CDR3 is 14 amino acids. The germline V gene encodes CDR1 SGHKS and CDR2 YYEKEE (reference sequence). This CDR3 reads CATSGGDFPYGYTF. CDR3 nucleotides: TGTGCCACTTCGGGGGGCGATTTCCCCTATGGCTACACCTTC.

The rearrangement joins TRBV6-1 to TRBJ1-6; D might be TRBD1 (5 bases). The germline V gene has CDR1 MNHNS and CDR2 SASEGT. This CDR3 has 14 amino acids. Deletions cut 2 bases from V and 9 bases from J, with 11 bases between. CDR3 DNA sequence: TGTGCCAGCAGTGAATATGGGGCCGGTTCACCCCTCCACTTT. It translates to CASSEYGAGSPLHF.

The chain uses TRBV7-7 and TRBJ2-5; no definite D call. The CDR3 covers 13 residues. V was cut by 2 bases and J by 3 bases, with 7 bases left in between. Germline V gene sequence: CDR1 SSHAT, CDR2 FNYEAQ (reference sequence). In DNA form, the CDR3 reads TGTGCCAGCAGCTTAAATAGTGAAGAGACCCAGTACTTC. It codes for CASSLNSEETQYF.

The chain uses TRBV7-2 and TRBJ1-2; D not resolved. Trimming pared 1 base from V and 3 bases from J, leaving 6 bases between. CDR1 SGHTA and CDR2 FQGNSA come from the germline V gene. The CDR3 totals 13 residues. The CDR3 region is CASSLGGDYGYTF. The CDR3 DNA reads as TGTGCCAGCAGCTTAGGGGGTGACTATGGCTACACCTTC.

This clone has more than one count but fewer than ten. Different DNA sequences within this sample yield the same CDR3. The chain has TRBV30 and TRBJ2-3; no clear D gene. V lost 0 bases and J 3 bases, leaving 4 bases between the germline ends. Germline V lookup: CDR1 GTSNPN, CDR2 SVGIG (reference sequence). The CDR3 spans 12 residues. DNA for the CDR3: TGTGCCTGGAGTGTGGGAACAGATACGCAGTATTTT. It yields the protein CAWSVGTDTQYF.

V gene TRBV15 combines with J gene TRBJ1-5; tentatively, D is TRBD1 (5 bases). The germline CDR1 and CDR2 sequences are LNHNV and YYDKDF (reference sequence). The germline V and J ends were trimmed by 3 bases and 5 bases, with 11 bases remaining between them. The CDR3 extends over 14 amino acids. The DNA for the CDR3 is TGTGCCACCAGCAGTCAAGGGACGGATCAGCCCCAGCATTTT. Translation gives CATSSQGTDQPQHF.

The chain uses TRBV28 and TRBJ2-5; either TRBD1 or TRBD2 may supply D (5 bases each). The CDR3 contains 13 residues. Germline CDR1 and CDR2: MDHEN and SYDVKM. V lost 4 bases and J lost 2, with 8 bases in between. CDR3 loop: CASSWDGQETQYF. DNA for the CDR3: TGTGCCAGCAGTTGGGACGGACAAGAGACCCAGTACTTC.

This rearrangement joins TRBV28 to TRBJ2-7; no definite D call. Germline CDR1 MDHEN, CDR2 SYDVKM. V dropped 2 bases and J dropped 2 bases, with 13 bases sitting between them. The CDR3 totals 15 residues. The CDR3 coding sequence is TGTGCCAGCAGTTTAGAGTCTGGGTTTACCTACGAGCAGTACTTC. This codes for CASSLESGFTYEQYF.

The rearrangement uses TRBV6-1 and TRBJ2-7; the D is unclear. The ends were cut back, 0 bases at V and 7 bases at J, with 16 bases in the middle. The CDR3 is made up of 15 amino acids. Looked up from germline, CDR1 is MNHNS and CDR2 is SASEGT. CDR3 amino acids: CASSEAGRRYEEQYF. Written as DNA, the CDR3 is TGTGCCAGCAGTGAAGCTGGACGGCGGTACGAGGAGCAGTACTTC.

V is TRBV6-5 and J is TRBJ1-2, with 9 bases that match TRBD1. The CDR3 is 15 residues long. V lost 7 bases and J lost 1; bases outside the gene matches: 7. CDR1 is MNHEY, CDR2 SVGAGI, per germline. CDR3 sequence reads: CASTSGTGFNYGYTF. In DNA form, the CDR3 reads TGTGCCAGCACCTCCGGGACAGGGTTTAACTATGGCTACACCTTC.